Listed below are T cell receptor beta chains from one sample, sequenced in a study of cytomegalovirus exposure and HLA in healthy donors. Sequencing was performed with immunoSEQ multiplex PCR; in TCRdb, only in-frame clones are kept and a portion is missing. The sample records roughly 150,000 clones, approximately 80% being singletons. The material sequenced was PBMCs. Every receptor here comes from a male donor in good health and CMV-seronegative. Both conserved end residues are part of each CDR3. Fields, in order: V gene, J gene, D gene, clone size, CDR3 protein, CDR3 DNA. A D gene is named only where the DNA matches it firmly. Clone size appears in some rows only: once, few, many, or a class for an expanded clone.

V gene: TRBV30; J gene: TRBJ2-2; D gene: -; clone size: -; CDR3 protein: CAWIARTPYTGELFF; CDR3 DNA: TGTGCCTGGATTGCCCGGACACCGTATACCGGGGAGCTGTTTTTT
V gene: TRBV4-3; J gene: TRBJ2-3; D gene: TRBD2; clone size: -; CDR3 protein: CASSRGLGTSGTGDTQYF; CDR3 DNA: TGCGCCAGCAGCCGCGGGCTCGGGACTAGCGGAACGGGAGATACGCAGTATTTT
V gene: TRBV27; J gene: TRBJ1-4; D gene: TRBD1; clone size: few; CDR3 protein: CASSLSRGLGGEKLFF; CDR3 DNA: TGTGCCAGCAGTTTAAGCAGGGGGCTAGGAGGTGAAAAACTGTTTTTT
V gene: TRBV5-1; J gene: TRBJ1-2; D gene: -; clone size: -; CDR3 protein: CASSLAGGSGLYGYTF; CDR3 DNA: TGCGCCAGCAGCTTGGCTGGGGGGTCGGGGCTCTATGGCTACACCTTC
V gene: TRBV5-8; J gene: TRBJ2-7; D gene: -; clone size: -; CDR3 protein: CASSLETGRYEQYF; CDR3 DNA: TGTGCCAGCAGCTTGGAGACAGGACGATACGAGCAGTACTTC
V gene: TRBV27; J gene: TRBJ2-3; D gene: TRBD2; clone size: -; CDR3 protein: CASSLRGTSAVTDTQYF; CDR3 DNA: TGTGCCAGCAGTTTACGGGGGACTAGCGCAGTCACAGATACGCAGTATTTT
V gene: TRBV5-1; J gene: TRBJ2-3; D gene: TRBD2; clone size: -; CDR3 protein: CASSPGTSGADTQYF; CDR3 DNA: TGCGCCAGCAGCCCCGGGACTAGCGGTGCAGATACGCAGTATTTT
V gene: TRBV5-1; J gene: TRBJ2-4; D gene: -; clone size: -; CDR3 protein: CASSLARRYENIQYF; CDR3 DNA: TGCGCCAGCAGCTTGGCCCGGAGGTATGAAAACATTCAGTACTTC
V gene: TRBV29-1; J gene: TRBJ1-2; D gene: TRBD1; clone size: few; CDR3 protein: CSVDRVYGYTF; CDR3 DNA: TGCAGCGTGGACAGGGTCTATGGCTACACCTTC
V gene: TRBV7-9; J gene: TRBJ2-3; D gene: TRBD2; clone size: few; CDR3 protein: CASSLRRDISRGGTDTQYF; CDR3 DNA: TGTGCCAGCAGCTTACGCCGGGATATTAGCCGGGGGGGAACAGATACGCAGTATTTT
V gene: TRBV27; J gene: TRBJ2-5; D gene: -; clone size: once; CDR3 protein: CASSSRGPQETQYF; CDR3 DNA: TGTGCCAGCAGTTCCAGGGGTCCCCAAGAAACCCAGTACTTC
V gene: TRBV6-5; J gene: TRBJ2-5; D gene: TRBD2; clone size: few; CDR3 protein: CASSPLAGGRETQYF; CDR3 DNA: TGTGCCAGCAGTCCCCTAGCGGGGGGTAGAGAGACCCAGTACTTC
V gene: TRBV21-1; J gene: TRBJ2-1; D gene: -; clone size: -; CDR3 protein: CASSSRTNEQFF; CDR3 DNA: TGTGCCAGCAGCTCGAGAACGAATGAGCAGTTCTTC
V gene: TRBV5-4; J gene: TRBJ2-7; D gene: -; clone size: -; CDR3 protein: CASSFQGNGEQYF; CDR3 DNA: TGTGCCAGCAGCTTTCAGGGGAACGGCGAGCAGTACTTC
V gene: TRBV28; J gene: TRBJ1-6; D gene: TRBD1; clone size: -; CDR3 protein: CASSLGQGSSPLHF; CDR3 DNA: TGTGCCAGCAGTTTGGGACAGGGTAGTTCACCCCTCCACTTT
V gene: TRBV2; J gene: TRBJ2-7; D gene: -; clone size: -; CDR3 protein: CASSQGNLEQYF; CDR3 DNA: TGTGCCAGCAGTCAGGGGAATCTCGAGCAGTACTTC
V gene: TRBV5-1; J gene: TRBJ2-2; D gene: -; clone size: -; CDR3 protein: CASSLSVGRTTGELFF; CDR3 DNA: TGCGCCAGCAGCTTGTCGGTCGGGAGAACTACCGGGGAGCTGTTTTTT
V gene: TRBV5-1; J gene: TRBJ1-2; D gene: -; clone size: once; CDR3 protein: CASSFRDNYGYTF; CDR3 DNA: TGCGCCAGCAGCTTCCGGGATAACTATGGCTACACCTTC
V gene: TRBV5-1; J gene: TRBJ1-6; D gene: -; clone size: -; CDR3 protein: CASSIAGPYNSPLHF; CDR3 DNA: TGCGCCAGCAGCATTGCGGGACCTTATAATTCACCCCTCCACTTT
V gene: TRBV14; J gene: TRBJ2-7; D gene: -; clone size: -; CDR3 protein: CASSRQSSYEQYF; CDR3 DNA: TGTGCCAGCAGCCGACAGTCCTCATACGAGCAGTACTTC
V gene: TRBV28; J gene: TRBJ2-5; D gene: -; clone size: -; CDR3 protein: CASSLQYSETQYF; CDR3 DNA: TGTGCCAGCAGTTTACAGTATTCCGAGACCCAGTACTTC
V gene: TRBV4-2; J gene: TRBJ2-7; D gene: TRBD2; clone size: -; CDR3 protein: CASSQAPGTSGGGEQYF; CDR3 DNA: TGTGCCAGCAGCCAAGCTCCCGGAACTAGCGGGGGAGGAGAGCAGTACTTC
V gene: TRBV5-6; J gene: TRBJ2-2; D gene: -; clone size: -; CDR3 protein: CASSSTSGAGELFF; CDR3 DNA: TGTGCCAGCAGCTCCACTTCGGGAGCCGGGGAGCTGTTTTTT
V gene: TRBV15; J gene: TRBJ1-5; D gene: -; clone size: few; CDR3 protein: CATSSRDWNQPQHF; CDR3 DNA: TGTGCCACCAGCAGCCGGGACTGGAATCAGCCCCAGCATTTT
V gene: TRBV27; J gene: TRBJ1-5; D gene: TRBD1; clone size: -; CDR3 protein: CASSPGTAFGSQHF; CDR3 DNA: TGTGCCAGCAGTCCCGGGACAGCCTTTGGGTCCCAGCATTTT
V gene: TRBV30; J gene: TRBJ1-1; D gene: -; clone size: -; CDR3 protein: CAWSVAFGSAEAFF; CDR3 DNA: TGTGCCTGGAGCGTAGCCTTTGGGTCCGCTGAAGCTTTCTTT
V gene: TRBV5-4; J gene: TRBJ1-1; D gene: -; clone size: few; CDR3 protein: CASSIDRNTEAFF; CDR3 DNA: TGTGCCAGCAGCATTGACAGGAACACTGAAGCTTTCTTT
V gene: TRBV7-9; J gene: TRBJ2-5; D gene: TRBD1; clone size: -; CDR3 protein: CASSRQGLLQETQYF; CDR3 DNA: TGTGCCAGCAGCCGACAGGGCCTATTGCAAGAGACCCAGTACTTC
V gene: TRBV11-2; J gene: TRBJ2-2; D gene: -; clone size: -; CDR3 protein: CASSWAGNTGELFF; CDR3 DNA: TGTGCCAGCAGCTGGGCAGGGAACACCGGGGAGCTGTTTTTT
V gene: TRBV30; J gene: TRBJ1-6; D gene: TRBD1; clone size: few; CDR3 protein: CAWRPPGQRVYSPLHF; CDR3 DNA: TGTGCCTGGAGACCTCCGGGACAGCGAGTATATTCACCCCTCCACTTT